This is a list of T cell receptor beta chains from one sample in a study of vaccination and CD4 T cells after COVID-19. TCRdb analysed the PCR reads with MiXCR anew, one entry per CDR3 protein. The sample has 8,500 to 9,500 distinct CDR3 sequences; 30% to 35% are singletons. Their cognate antigens are unknown. Sequencing was performed on CD4+ T cells from blood, cultured in vitro. These receptors were taken from a human donor in good health. CDR3s include the opening cysteine and the closing phenylalanine or tryptophan. A D gene is named only where the DNA matches it firmly. Clone size is stated in some rows and not others, as once, few, many or a class when expanded.

J: TRBJ2-3
V: TRBV4-1
D: .
size: .
DNA: TGCGCCAGCAGCCAAAGGACAGATTCCACAGATACGCAGTATTTT
CDR3: CASSQRTDSTDTQYF

J: TRBJ2-5
V: TRBV2
D: .
size: .
DNA: TGTGCCAGCAGTGGGGCCGAGACCCAGTACTTC
CDR3: CASSGAETQYF

J: TRBJ1-1
V: TRBV19
D: .
size: few
DNA: TGTGCCAGTACCTCCGGGGGGACACTCCTTAATTTT
CDR3: CASTSGGTLLNF

J: TRBJ1-5
V: TRBV27
D: .
size: few
DNA: TGTGCCAGCAGTGGAAGAGGGGTGGATCAGCCCCAGCATTTT
CDR3: CASSGRGVDQPQHF

J: TRBJ1-6
V: TRBV6-5
D: .
size: few
DNA: TGTGCCAGCAGTTACGGCGACCCACTTTTGTCACCCCTCCACTTT
CDR3: CASSYGDPLLSPLHF

J: TRBJ1-1
V: TRBV6-1
D: TRBD1
size: few
DNA: TGTGCCAGCAGGGGACAGGCCGGGACTGAAGCTTTCTTT
CDR3: CASRGQAGTEAFF

J: TRBJ1-5
V: TRBV10-1
D: .
size: few
DNA: TGCGCCAGCAGTGAGGGGGCCCTCAATCAGCCCCAGCATTTT
CDR3: CASSEGALNQPQHF

J: TRBJ1-5
V: TRBV19
D: TRBD1
size: few
DNA: TGTGCCAGTAGCGTCACAGGGGGCAATCAGCCCCAGCATTTT
CDR3: CASSVTGGNQPQHF

J: TRBJ1-1
V: TRBV6-1
D: .
size: few
DNA: TGTGCCAGCAACCCGTCTTGGTGGACGAACACTGAAGCTTTCTTT
CDR3: CASNPSWWTNTEAFF

J: TRBJ2-1
V: TRBV7-3
D: TRBD1
size: few
DNA: TGTGCCAGCAGCTTAACCGCCGGGACAGTAAGTGAGCAGTTCTTC
CDR3: CASSLTAGTVSEQFF